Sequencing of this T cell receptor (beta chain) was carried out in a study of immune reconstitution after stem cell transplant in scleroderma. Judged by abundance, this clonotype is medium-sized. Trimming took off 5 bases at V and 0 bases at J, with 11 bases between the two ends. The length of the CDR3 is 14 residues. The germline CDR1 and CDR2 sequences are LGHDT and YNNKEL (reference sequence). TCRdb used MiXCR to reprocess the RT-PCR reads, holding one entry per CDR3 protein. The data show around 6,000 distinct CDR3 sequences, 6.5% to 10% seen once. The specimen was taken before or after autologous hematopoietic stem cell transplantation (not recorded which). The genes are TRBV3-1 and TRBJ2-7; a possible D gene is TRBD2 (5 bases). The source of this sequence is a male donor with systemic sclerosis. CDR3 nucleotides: TGTGCCAGCAGCACCGGGGTCAACTCCTACGAGCAGTACTTC. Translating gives CASSTGVNSYEQYF.